A single sample is the source of the 5 T cell receptor beta chains below, sequenced in a study of T cells in women clearing cervical HPV infection. Profiled with immunoSEQ multiplex PCR; TCRdb holds only in-frame clones, not every one. The sample shows more than 20,000 clones, and more than 10% sits with its ten largest clones. Sequencing was carried out using blood buffy coat. These receptors were obtained from a woman between 18 and 70 years old with a cervical HPV16 infection that either progressed to CIN3+ or cleared (not recorded which).

Details on this clone: From the germline J gene comes the end of the CDR3, since the read stops 3 residues before it. The chain has TRBV12-3 or TRBV12-4 and TRBJ2-5; D might be TRBD2 (6 bases). V lost 5 bases, J lost 5 bases, and 18 bases lay in between. This CDR3 spans 15 amino acids. The CDR3 bases that were read are TGTGCCAGCAGTGGGGCAGTTAGGGCGGGGGAGACC. Its protein is CASSGAVRAGET. The CDR3 in its entirety is CASSGAVRAGETQYF.

For this clone: The CDR3 extends 3 residues past the end of the read, so its final part is completed from the germline J gene. The chain has TRBV6-2 or TRBV6-3 and TRBJ2-7; 12 bases match TRBD2. V was pared by 4 bases and J by 1 base, with 2 bases of the junction left unmatched. There are 15 residues in the CDR3. Germline V gene lookup returns CDR1 MNHEY and CDR2 SVGEGT. Incomplete CDR3 DNA: TGTGCCAGCAGTTCCGGGACTAGCGGGTCCTACGAG. Protein product: CASSSGTSGSYE. Given in full, the CDR3 is CASSSGTSGSYEQYF.

About this clone: The read stops 3 residues short of the end of the CDR3; the missing end is completed from the germline J gene. This chain connects TRBV5-1 to TRBJ2-4; tentatively, D is TRBD1 (5 bases). Germline CDR1 is SGHRS and CDR2 is YFSETQ. The CDR3 has 12 amino acids. This CDR3 reads CASTDSTYGQYF. The sequenced CDR3 bases are TGCGCCAGCACAGACAGCACCTATGGT.

As concerns this clone: From the germline J gene comes the end of the CDR3, since the read stops 3 residues before it. The genes are TRBV20-1 and TRBJ2-2, with TRBD1 identical over 10 bases. CDR1 is DFQATT, CDR2 SNEGSKA, per germline (reference sequence). With 3 bases clipped from V and 0 bases from J, the junction kept 10 bases outside the gene matches. The CDR3 totals 18 residues. CDR3 bases read: TGCAGTGCTAGCATAGATTTAGGACAGGGGGCGAACACCGGGGAG. The encoded protein is CSASIDLGQGANTGE. The entire CDR3 sequence reads CSASIDLGQGANTGELFF.

A note on this clone: The sequence runs out 3 residues before the end of the CDR3; the remainder is reconstructed from the germline J gene. This chain connects TRBV19 to TRBJ1-1, with TRBD1 as a possible D gene (5 bases). The germline gives CDR1 LNHDA, CDR2 SQIVND (reference sequence). With 3 bases removed from V and 6 bases from J, the gap between germline ends came to 17 bases. The CDR3 has 15 amino acids. The part of the CDR3 DNA that was read is TGTGCCAGTAGTATTTTCGAGTTGCGGGGGTCTGAA. Amino acids: CASSIFELRGSE. The whole CDR3 sequence reads CASSIFELRGSEAFF.